The 26 T cell receptor beta chains below all came from one sample that was sequenced in a study of long-term antiretroviral therapy in people with HIV. This was the immunoSEQ v3.0 assay at survey level. Measured with immunoSEQ multiplex PCR; TCRdb has only the in-frame clones, and not every one. Of about 44,000 clones detected, over 90% appear once; the ten largest clones hold 2.7%. This sample comprised unsorted PBMCs, obtained 3.7 years after starting antiretroviral therapy. Source of these receptors: a woman aged 45 to 65 with HIV.

The chain is built from TRBV15 and TRBJ1-1; unclear D gene. The germline V gene encodes CDR1 LNHNV and CDR2 YYDKDF (reference sequence). There are 13 residues in the CDR3. Trimming stripped 5 bases from V and 0 bases from J, with 7 bases between. CDR3 sequence: CATSGRLNTEAFF. The CDR3 DNA is TGTGCCACCAGCGGGAGGCTGAACACTGAAGCTTTCTTT.

This clone occurred once. The chain has TRBV5-4 and TRBJ1-1; D is unclear. The germline CDR1 and CDR2 sequences are SGHNT and YYREEE (reference sequence). V was pared by 2 bases and J by 0 bases, with 8 bases between. The CDR3 covers 14 residues. The CDR3 region has the DNA TGTGCCAGCAGCTTCGGACGGCTGAACACTGAAGCTTTCTTT. Amino acids: CASSFGRLNTEAFF.

The chain employs TRBV7-3 and TRBJ2-7; D might be TRBD2 (5 bases). Between the trimmed V and J ends, which lost 3 bases and 3 bases, there was a span of 24 bases. Germline V gives CDR1 SGHTA, CDR2 FQGTGA. The CDR3 contains 18 residues. The CDR3 coding sequence is TGTGCCAGCAGCTTCGGCCGGTCGAGGCGGGCGGGCGTCTACGAGCAGTACTTC. Encoded protein: CASSFGRSRRAGVYEQYF.

V is TRBV7-3 and J is TRBJ2-1; unclear D gene. Germline-derived CDR1 and CDR2 are SGHTA and FQGTGA. The CDR3 length is 15 residues. V gave up 1 base and J gave up 5 bases, with 12 bases separating them. The CDR3 sequence: CASSLMPGTNNEQFF. The CDR3, as DNA: TGTGCCAGCAGCTTAATGCCAGGAACGAACAATGAGCAGTTCTTC.

The chain employs TRBV4-1 and TRBJ1-1, with 10 nucleotides matching TRBD1. CDR1 MGHRA and CDR2 YSYEKL come from the germline V gene. CDR3 length: 15 residues. Germline trimming cut 3 bases from V and 5 bases from J; bases unmatched to any gene: 6. The CDR3 bases are TGCGCCAGCAGCCAGATCGGACAGGGGGGGACTGAAGCTTTCTTT. Its translation: CASSQIGQGGTEAFF.

The chain carries TRBV13 and TRBJ2-1; TRBD2 matches at 9 bases. V was pared by 6 bases and J by 3 bases, with 15 bases of the junction left unmatched. Germline assignment: CDR1 PRHDT and CDR2 FYEKMQ (reference sequence). The CDR3 is made up of 18 amino acids. The CDR3 loop reads CASSQKTSGLTFYNEQFF. In DNA form, the CDR3 reads TGTGCCAGCAGTCAGAAAACTAGCGGGCTAACCTTCTACAATGAGCAGTTCTTC. The full variable domain, completed using reference TRBV13 and TRBJ2-1, is AAGVIQSPRHLIKEKRETATLKCYPIPRHDTVYWYQQGPGQDPQFLISFYEKMQSDKGSIPDRFSAQQFSDYHSELNMSSLELGDSALYFCASSQKTSGLTFYNEQFFGPGTRLTVL.

J is TRBJ1-5 and V is TRBV7-9; 8 bases are shared with TRBD1. This CDR3 is 15 amino acids long. Germline values: CDR1 SEHNR, CDR2 FQNEAQ (reference sequence). V was clipped by 1 base and J by 3 bases; unmatched bases: 2. The DNA for the CDR3 is TGTGCCAGCAGCTTAGGACAGGGGATCAATCAGCCCCAGCATTTT. Its translation is CASSLGQGINQPQHF.

The gene calls are TRBV5-1 and TRBJ1-4, with 9 bases aligning to TRBD1. The CDR3 consists of 15 residues. The V gene end was trimmed by 2 bases and the J gene end by 3 bases; junction bases not matched to a gene: 2. Germline V gene data show CDR1 as SGHRS and CDR2 as YFSETQ. CDR3 DNA: TGCGCCAGCAGCTTAAACAGGGGGCCTAATGAAAAACTGTTTTTT. This translates into CASSLNRGPNEKLFF.

Worth noting for this clone: Mismatch with germline at one junction end may stem from a read error. The genes are TRBV19 and TRBJ2-5; 8 nucleotides line up with TRBD2. Germline-derived CDR1 and CDR2 are LNHDA and SQIVND (reference sequence). The CDR3 loop spans 15 amino acids. CDR3 sequence (DNA): TGTGCCAGTAGCATAGGCCGGGGGGGACAAGAGACCCAGTACTTC. Amino acids: CASSIGRGGQETQYF. The whole variable domain, remainder taken from reference TRBV19 and TRBJ2-5, is DGGITQSPKYLFRKEGQNVTLSCEQNLNHDAMYWYRQDPGQGLRLIYYSQIVNDFQKGDIAEGYSVSREKKESFPLTVTSAQKNPTAFYLCASSIGRGGQETQYFGPGTRLLVL.

The chain uses TRBV14 and TRBJ1-2; 7 nucleotides align to TRBD1. V was clipped by 4 bases and J by 6 bases; unmatched bases: 11. The CDR3 runs to 15 residues. Germline-derived CDR1 and CDR2 are SGHDN and FVKESK. The CDR3 DNA reads as TGTGCCAGCAGCCGGGGAGGGGACAGATACCATGGCTACACCTTC. This codes for CASSRGGDRYHGYTF.

The rearrangement uses TRBV6-5 and TRBJ1-2; D call uncertain. Germline V lookup: CDR1 MNHEY, CDR2 SVGAGI. The CDR3 length is 14 residues. V was pared by 2 bases and J by 8 bases, with 15 bases between. CDR3 residues: CASSYRPEARGYTF. The CDR3 region has the DNA TGTGCCAGCAGTTACCGACCAGAAGCGCGGGGCTACACCTTC.

The chain is built from TRBV7-9 and TRBJ1-2; D is unclear. Germline CDR1 is SEHNR and CDR2 is FQNEAQ (reference sequence). V lost 7 bases to trimming and J lost 6 bases, with 18 bases between them. The CDR3 extends over 14 amino acids. The CDR3 loop reads CASTTSQAADGYTF. Here the CDR3 DNA reads TGTGCCAGCACCACCAGTCAGGCAGCTGATGGCTACACCTTC.

The J gene is TRBJ1-4, the V gene TRBV30, with TRBD1 identical over 11 bases. The J segment lost 8 bases and the V segment lost 0 bases, leaving 5 bases of the junction unmatched. Germline V gives CDR1 GTSNPN, CDR2 SVGIG (reference sequence). The CDR3 spans 15 residues. The CDR3 here is CAWSVGQGAYEKLFF. The CDR3 DNA is TGTGCCTGGAGTGTAGGACAGGGGGCTTACGAAAAACTGTTTTTT.

The CDR3 coding sequence is TGTGCCAGCAGCTTAGGGAGTGGAGGCGAGCAGTACTTC. Translation: CASSLGSGGEQYF. The chain has TRBV7-3 and TRBJ2-7; D is perhaps TRBD2 (5 bases). CDR1 is SGHTA, CDR2 FQGTGA, per germline. This CDR3 region has 13 residues. The V gene lost 2 bases and the J gene lost 6 bases, with 11 bases spanning the gap.

CDR3: CASSSRSLAGGVDTQYF. CDR3 in DNA: TGTGCCAGCAGCTCTAGGAGTCTAGCGGGGGGAGTAGATACGCAGTATTTT. The rearrangement joins TRBV7-6 to TRBJ2-3; 11 bases match TRBD2. This CDR3 is 17 amino acids long. Germline V gives CDR1 SGHVS, CDR2 FNYEAQ. The trim removed 4 bases at V and 5 bases at J, leaving 11 bases unmatched. The full variable domain, rest sourced from reference TRBV7-6 and TRBJ2-3, is GAGVSQSPRYKVTKRGQDVALRCDPISGHVSLYWYRQALGQGPEFLTYFNYEAQQDKSGLPNDRFSAERPEGSISTLTIQRTEQRDSAMYRCASSSRSLAGGVDTQYFGPGTRLTVL.

The chain carries TRBV6-5 and TRBJ2-2; D remains ambiguous. Germline CDR1 and CDR2: MNHEY and SVGAGI. V dropped 6 bases and J dropped 5 bases, with 7 bases sitting between them. This CDR3 contains 12 residues. Here the CDR3 DNA reads TGTGCCAGCAGCGTCAGGACCGGGGAGCTGTTTTTT. Its translation is CASSVRTGELFF.

The rearrangement uses TRBV11-2 and TRBJ2-5, with D possibly TRBD2 on 6 matching bases. The CDR3 has 13 amino acids. Trimming removed 3 bases at V and 11 bases at J, with 16 bases between. Germline loops: CDR1 SGHAT, CDR2 FQNNGV. CDR3 residues: CASSFSRDSMQYF. Here the CDR3 DNA reads TGTGCCAGCAGCTTTAGCCGGGACTCTATGCAGTACTTC.

The J gene is TRBJ1-1, the V gene TRBV19; D is possibly TRBD1 (5 bases). Trimming took off 5 bases at V and 6 bases at J, with 16 bases between the two ends. Germline V gene lookup returns CDR1 LNHDA and CDR2 SQIVND (reference sequence). The CDR3 totals 14 residues. The CDR3 bases are TGTGCCAGTAGTGTCCCTATGGGGGTGGCTGAAGCTTTCTTT. Residues: CASSVPMGVAEAFF.

The chain carries TRBV9 and TRBJ2-3, with 15 bases matching TRBD2. The CDR3 contains 17 residues. Germline trimming cut 5 bases from V and 0 bases from J; bases unmatched to any gene: 4. Germline CDR1 reads SGDLS; CDR2 reads YYNGEE. The CDR3 reads CASSGTSGGTSTDTQYF. CDR3 in DNA: TGTGCCAGCAGTGGGACTAGCGGGGGGACTAGCACAGATACGCAGTATTTT.

The chain couples TRBV5-1 to TRBJ2-7; D remains ambiguous. The V end was cut by 2 bases, the J end by 4 bases, with 4 bases between. CDR1 SGHRS and CDR2 YFSETQ come from the germline V gene. The CDR3 has 11 amino acids. The CDR3 spells CASSFGYEQYF. Written as DNA, the CDR3 is TGCGCCAGCAGCTTCGGATACGAGCAGTACTTC. The full variable domain, with the rest looked up from reference TRBV5-1 and TRBJ2-7, is KAGVTQTPRYLIKTRGQQVTLSCSPISGHRSVSWYQQTPGQGLQFLFEYFSETQRNKGNFPGRFSGRQFSNSRSEMNVSTLELGDSALYLCASSFGYEQYFGPGTRLTVT.

The rearrangement uses TRBV2 and TRBJ2-7; no clear D. V lost 8 bases to trimming and J lost 0 bases, with 14 bases between them. The CDR3 totals 14 residues. The germline V gene has CDR1 SNHLY and CDR2 FYNNEI. CDR3 amino acids: CASRVGFSSYEQYF. CDR3 DNA sequence: TGTGCCAGCCGGGTAGGCTTTAGCTCCTACGAGCAGTACTTC.

This rearrangement joins TRBV6-1 to TRBJ2-7, with 9 bases aligning to TRBD1. CDR1 is MNHNS and CDR2 is SASEGT in the germline V gene. V shed 0 bases, J shed 12 bases, and the junction held 6 bases outside the gene matches. The CDR3 loop spans 13 amino acids. For the CDR3, the DNA is TGTGCCAGCAGTGAAGCGCGGGGGACAGGGCTGTACTTC. As protein: CASSEARGTGLYF.

The gene calls are TRBV5-8 and TRBJ1-3; D unclear. The germline V and J ends were trimmed by 0 bases and 0 bases, with 16 bases remaining between them. The CDR3 runs to 18 residues. Germline V gene sequence: CDR1 SGHTS, CDR2 YDEGEE. The CDR3 DNA is TGTGCCAGCAGCTTGGTCCCATCGATCCTCGCCTCTGGAAACACCATATATTTT. Protein product: CASSLVPSILASGNTIYF.

V gene TRBV27 combines with J gene TRBJ1-1; D remains unclear. V was pared by 0 bases and J by 4 bases, with 6 bases between. The CDR3 sequence is 13 residues long. Germline loops: CDR1 MNHEY, CDR2 SMNVEV (reference sequence). The CDR3 coding sequence is TGTGCCAGCAGTTTATCGGTGGGCACTGAAGCTTTCTTT. Translated: CASSLSVGTEAFF.

The chain couples TRBV18 to TRBJ1-1, with TRBD1 matching 8 bases. J gave up 10 bases and V 3 bases, and 10 bases lay outside the gene matches. CDR3 length: 14 residues. Germline lookup yields CDR1 KGHSH and CDR2 LQKENI. CDR3 sequence (DNA): TGTGCCAGCTCACCCTCAGCGACAGGGGTGGGAGCTTTCTTT. This gives the protein CASSPSATGVGAFF.

The chain couples TRBV10-3 to TRBJ1-1; D gene uncertain. Germline CDR1 and CDR2: ENHRY and SYGVKD. Trimming shortened V by 0 bases and J by 10 bases, and 9 bases separated the two germline ends. The CDR3 has 12 amino acids. Here the CDR3 reads CAISESSIGAFF. The CDR3 coding sequence is TGTGCCATCAGTGAGTCGTCGATTGGAGCTTTCTTT.